This T cell receptor beta chain was recovered during a study of OX40 agonist ivuxolimab in advanced cancers. Blood sampling was done at baseline, cycle 4 day 1, and cycle 7 day 1. The repertoire was sequenced with immunoSEQ multiplex PCR; TCRdb's copy has only in-frame clones and lacks some. The sample records about 97,000 clones, 86% being singletons. The CDR3 has 14 residues. V dropped 3 bases and J dropped 3 bases, with 13 bases sitting between them. The germline V gene has CDR1 GTSNPN and CDR2 SVGIG (reference sequence). This receptor was identified in an adult with an advanced solid tumor such as melanoma, head and neck, liver or kidney cancer. The V call is TRBV30, the J call TRBJ2-3; the D gene is possibly TRBD2 (6 bases). The material was CD4+ or CD8+ T cells sorted from blood, obtained in a trial of the OX40 agonist ivuxolimab. The DNA for the CDR3 is TGTGCCTGGAGGCGGGGTTCCTGGACAGATACGCAGTATTTT. It yields the protein CAWRRGSWTDTQYF.